The 18 T cell receptor beta chains reported below all come from one sample, sequenced in a study of T cells in localized non-small cell lung cancer. Using immunoSEQ multiplex PCR, the repertoire was profiled, and TCRdb retains in-frame clones only, with some absent. The sample carries about 1,800 clones, 22% recorded once. Source: lung tumor tissue, taken before any cancer treatment. The receptors were sampled from a woman aged 35-75 years with stage I lung adenocarcinoma.

This clone appeared a few times. The chain recombines TRBV30 with TRBJ2-1; D unclear. The CDR3 totals 12 residues. Trimming pared 0 bases from V and 8 bases from J, leaving 8 bases between. CDR1 and CDR2 (germline): GTSNPN, SVGIG (reference sequence). CDR3 protein: CAWSVKFDEQFF. Here the CDR3 DNA reads TGTGCCTGGAGTGTAAAGTTTGATGAGCAGTTCTTC.

In this sample, this clone is medium-sized. The chain uses TRBV11-3 and TRBJ1-6, with TRBD1 matching 8 bases. Per germline, CDR1 SGHNT and CDR2 YENEEA. Unmatched junction bases numbered 13, after V lost 8 bases and J lost 10 bases. The CDR3 loop spans 15 amino acids. The CDR3 DNA reads as TGTGCCAGCGGCGAACAGGGGGACGGTAGGTCACCCCTCCACTTT. Amino acid sequence: CASGEQGDGRSPLHF.

In this sample, this clone is medium-sized. The chain carries TRBV11-3 and TRBJ2-7, with TRBD2 identical over 8 bases. The CDR3 is made up of 16 amino acids. Germline V gene sequence: CDR1 SGHNT, CDR2 YENEEA. V dropped 0 bases and J dropped 6; count of bases not matched to a gene: 10. The CDR3 bases are TGTGCCAGCAGCTTAGATCGGGCGGGGGGCTTCGGCGAGCAGTACTTC. It encodes CASSLDRAGGFGEQYF.

This chain connects TRBV19 to TRBJ2-2, with D possibly being TRBD1 (6 bases). The CDR3 length is 16 residues. Germline CDR1 is LNHDA and CDR2 is SQIVND (reference sequence). Trimming took off 7 bases at V and 3 bases at J, with 18 bases between the two ends. CDR3 sequence reads: CASTLTLRGYTGELFF. The CDR3 nucleotides read TGTGCCAGTACCCTTACCCTCAGGGGATACACCGGGGAGCTGTTTTTT.

The chain uses TRBV29-1 and TRBJ2-5; TRBD2 matches 9 bases. CDR1 and CDR2 (germline): SQVTM, ANQGSEA. J was trimmed by 4 bases and V by 6 bases; bases with no gene match: 9. The CDR3 covers 14 residues. CDR3 protein: CSVSGTSWGETQYF. The CDR3 DNA reads as TGCAGCGTGAGCGGGACTAGCTGGGGAGAGACCCAGTACTTC.

The chain couples TRBV19 to TRBJ1-2; D possibly corresponds to TRBD1 (6 bases). CDR3 length: 11 residues. Trimming removed 2 bases at V and 8 bases at J, with 6 bases between. The germline V gene has CDR1 LNHDA and CDR2 SQIVND (reference sequence). CDR3 residues: CASSITGGYTF. As DNA, the CDR3 is TGTGCCAGTAGTATAACAGGGGGCTACACCTTC.

CDR3 bases: TGTGCCAGCAGCTTAGGGGCGGGGAACACTGAAGCTTTCTTT. It encodes CASSLGAGNTEAFF. The chain has TRBV11-3 and TRBJ1-1; no clear D. This CDR3 region has 14 residues. Between the trimmed V and J ends, which lost 1 base and 1 base, there was a span of 7 bases. The germline V gene encodes CDR1 SGHNT and CDR2 YENEEA.

This clone is deemed medium-sized. The chain is built from TRBV28 and TRBJ1-5, with 8 positions matching TRBD1. V lost 6 bases to trimming and J lost 2 bases; unmatched junction nucleotides: 6. CDR3 size: 15 residues. Germline V gene sequence: CDR1 MDHEN, CDR2 SYDVKM. The CDR3 region has the DNA TGTGCCAGCAGCCGGACAGGGCCGGGCAATCAGCCCCAGCATTTT. Protein sequence: CASSRTGPGNQPQHF.

In its sample, this clone was seen a few times. The chain joins TRBV6-8 to TRBJ1-1; D call uncertain. Germline loops: CDR1 MNHGY, CDR2 SAAAGT. The CDR3 consists of 13 residues. The ends were cut back, 5 bases at V and 2 bases at J, with 9 bases in the middle. CDR3 in DNA: TGTGCCAGCAGTGAGTTTGTTAACACTGAAGCTTTCTTT. Its translation is CASSEFVNTEAFF.

This clone was observed a handful of times. CDR3 in DNA: TGCGCCAGCAGCCAAGATCGCAGTGCCGATAACTATGGCTACACCTTC. Residues: CASSQDRSADNYGYTF. The V and J genes are TRBV23-1 and TRBJ1-2, with D unclear. TRBV23-1 is placed among ORFs of uncertain function. The CDR3 is 16 amino acids. Trimming left V 6 bases short and J 1 base short, with 18 bases between.

The genes are TRBV12-5 and TRBJ2-1, with 8 bases that match TRBD2. V dropped 2 bases and J dropped 6; count of bases not matched to a gene: 3. CDR3 length: 14 residues. CDR1 is LGHNT and CDR2 is FRNRAP in the germline V gene. CDR3 amino acids: CASGLPGLVNEQFF. As DNA, the CDR3 is TGTGCTAGTGGTTTGCCGGGACTAGTCAATGAGCAGTTCTTC.

This clone has just a few counts. This sequence joins TRBV9 and TRBJ1-2; no clear D gene. V was clipped by 5 bases and J by 8 bases, with 16 bases between them. This CDR3 is 13 amino acids long. The germline V gene encodes CDR1 SGDLS and CDR2 YYNGEE. CDR3 coding DNA: TGTGCCAGCAGTGAAGTTCGCTCGCGGGGCTACACCTTC. Translation gives CASSEVRSRGYTF.

The gene calls are TRBV9 and TRBJ1-2; TRBD1 agrees at 7 bases. This CDR3 spans 12 amino acids. Germline CDR1 and CDR2: SGDLS and YYNGEE. Trimming removed 5 bases from V and 7 bases from J; junction bases left unmatched: 5. In nucleotides, the CDR3 is TGTGCCAGCAGTGCGGACAGGTCTGGCTACACCTTC. Residues: CASSADRSGYTF.

The chain links TRBV18 to TRBJ2-3; a possible D gene is TRBD1 (7 bases). The V end lost 3 bases, the J end lost 6 bases, and 19 bases lay between the germline ends. The CDR3 runs 16 residues. Germline V gene lookup returns CDR1 KGHSH and CDR2 LQKENI. The DNA of the CDR3 is TGTGCCAGCTCACCGGGGAAGTCAGGGGGACTCGATACGCAGTATTTT. Protein sequence: CASSPGKSGGLDTQYF.

This clone is medium-sized. This chain connects TRBV11-3 to TRBJ2-3; D is possibly TRBD1 (5 bases). Trimming pared 5 bases from V and 0 bases from J, leaving 12 bases between. CDR1 SGHNT and CDR2 YENEEA come from the germline V gene. This CDR3 has 15 amino acids. CDR3 in DNA: TGTGCCAGCAGCCCTGGTACAGGTAGCACAGATACGCAGTATTTT. It yields the protein CASSPGTGSTDTQYF.

By its share, this clone is large. This CDR3 reads CASSYGPGRSNQPQHF. As DNA, the CDR3 is TGTGCCAGCAGCTATGGACCAGGTAGGAGCAATCAGCCCCAGCATTTT. This chain links TRBV11-3 with TRBJ1-5; D gene uncertain. The CDR3 is 16 amino acids. Germline lookup yields CDR1 SGHNT and CDR2 YENEEA. V gave up 4 bases and J gave up 1 base, with 14 bases separating them. The whole variable domain, filled in from reference TRBV11-3 and TRBJ1-5, reads EAGVVQSPRYKIIEKKQPVAFWCNPISGHNTLYWYLQNLGQGPELLIRYENEEAVDDSQLPKDRFSAERLKGVDSTLKIQPAELGDSAVYLCASSYGPGRSNQPQHFGDGTRLSIL.

The V call is TRBV29-1, the J call TRBJ1-1; the D is unclear. The germline V gene encodes CDR1 SQVTM and CDR2 ANQGSEA. V was cut by 4 bases and J by 8 bases, with 23 bases left in between. The CDR3 has 15 residues. CDR3 in amino acids: CSVGETRSRKVEAFF. The CDR3 DNA is TGCAGCGTTGGAGAGACAAGGAGTCGAAAGGTCGAAGCTTTCTTT.

This clone was found a few times. The chain recombines TRBV6-8 with TRBJ1-6; 7 bases fit TRBD1. V was clipped by 6 bases and J by 2 bases; unmatched bases: 10. CDR1 is MNHGY, CDR2 SAAAGT, per germline. The CDR3 has 17 residues. DNA of the CDR3: TGTGCCAGCAGCCCGACAGGGTTTCTTACCTATAATTCACCCCTCCACTTT. Its translation: CASSPTGFLTYNSPLHF.